This T cell receptor beta chain was obtained from a study of blood T cell repertoires in COVID-19. The wider study: The United States, Italy and Spain supplied acute and convalescent COVID-19 samples. T cells, B-cell-depleted T cells, or PBMCs provided the cDNA or gDNA that served as material.

This CDR3 contains 19 residues. Per the study methods: Amplification with reference gene primers provided the estimates of nucleated cell counts. Sequenced by immunoSEQ multiplex PCR; TCRdb stores in-frame clones only, minus some. V and J calls and clone size are copied from that table; D and trimming were computed from the DNA. The table shows more than 100,000 clones, with 87% occurring only once. The sample consisted of peripheral blood. This receptor was taken from a man between 45 and 60 years old with active COVID-19. This chain joins TRBV21-1 and TRBJ2-2; the table's D gene call, TRBD1, was not cross checked with the DNA. TRBV21-1 is marked as a pseudogene. The CDR3 DNA reads as TGTGCCAGCAGCAAAGAATCGGCAGGGTCTGGGGCCAACACCGGGGAGCTGTTTTTT. Its protein is CASSKESAGSGANTGELFF.